The 21 T cell receptor beta chains below were found in one sample sequenced in a study of T cell changes during pregnancy in multiple sclerosis. Produced via immunoSEQ multiplex PCR; TCRdb's table is partial and in-frame only. The sample has over 50,000 clones; approximately 90% are singletons. Sample: peripheral blood, taken after pregnancy. These receptor sequences come from a female donor with multiple sclerosis, enrolled in a pregnancy study.

V usage is TRBV27 and J usage is TRBJ2-7; possibly TRBD2 for D (5 bases). Germline V gene data show CDR1 as MNHEY and CDR2 as SMNVEV (reference sequence). The V end was cut by 2 bases, the J end by 6 bases, with 8 bases between. The CDR3 totals 12 residues. This chain's CDR3 is CASSLRRSEQYF. DNA for the CDR3: TGTGCCAGCAGTTTAAGGAGGTCCGAGCAGTACTTC.

V gene TRBV7-2 combines with J gene TRBJ2-5; 7 nucleotides match TRBD1. J gave up 0 bases and V 5 bases, and 9 bases lay outside the gene matches. The CDR3 extends over 16 amino acids. Germline CDR1 is SGHTA and CDR2 is FQGNSA. The DNA of the CDR3 is TGTGCCAGCAGCAGTTTCCCCAGGGGGAACCAAGAGACCCAGTACTTC. It translates to CASSSFPRGNQETQYF.

This rearrangement joins TRBV5-1 to TRBJ1-3; D might be TRBD1 (6 bases). Trimming pared 0 bases from V and 0 bases from J, leaving 10 bases between. Germline V CDR1 and CDR2: SGHRS, YFSETQ. The CDR3 has 16 amino acids. The CDR3 is CASSLDGGSSGNTIYF. CDR3 DNA sequence: TGCGCCAGCAGCTTGGATGGGGGCAGCTCTGGAAACACCATATATTTT.

V is TRBV16 and J is TRBJ1-1; 7 bases are a match to TRBD1. CDR1 is KGHSY and CDR2 is FQNENV in the germline V gene. The length of the CDR3 is 14 residues. V shed 4 bases, J shed 3 bases, and the junction held 5 bases outside the gene matches. In DNA, the CDR3 is TGTGCCAGCAGCCCAGACAGGGCCTACACTGAAGCTTTCTTT. Amino acid sequence: CASSPDRAYTEAFF. Drawing the rest from reference TRBV16 and TRBJ1-1, the complete variable domain is GEEVAQTPKHLVRGEGQKAKLYCAPIKGHSYVFWYQQVLKNEFKFLISFQNENVFDETGMPKERFSAKCLPNSPCSLEIQATKLEDSAVYFCASSPDRAYTEAFFGQGTRLTVV.

The chain has TRBV5-1 and TRBJ1-3; D is unclear. Trimming left V 2 bases short and J 4 bases short, with 13 bases between. This CDR3 is built from 15 residues. Germline V gene data show CDR1 as SGHRS and CDR2 as YFSETQ. CDR3 DNA: TGCGCCAGCAGCTTTTATTCGGGAAGGGGAAACACCATATATTTT. Residues: CASSFYSGRGNTIYF.

The genes are TRBV9 and TRBJ2-5; D unresolved. The V gene's germline CDR1 is SGDLS and CDR2 YYNGEE. The germline V and J ends were trimmed by 0 bases and 4 bases, with 7 bases remaining between them. The CDR3 totals 13 residues. The CDR3 here is CASSVARGETQYF. The CDR3 bases are TGTGCCAGCAGCGTAGCAAGAGGAGAGACCCAGTACTTC.

The rearrangement joins TRBV5-4 to TRBJ2-5; 7 bases line up with TRBD2. In germline, CDR1 is SGHNT, CDR2 YYREEE (reference sequence). CDR3 length: 17 amino acids. J gave up 7 bases and V 5 bases, and 20 bases lay outside the gene matches. In nucleotides, the CDR3 is TGTGCCAGCAGTCCGGACGGCAGCGGGGCGGGGGTAGGGACCCAGTACTTC. This gives the protein CASSPDGSGAGVGTQYF.

This clone was observed a handful of times. The V and J genes are TRBV4-1 and TRBJ2-1, with D tentatively TRBD2 (5 bases). This CDR3 is 12 amino acids long. V lost 3 bases, J lost 15 bases, and 15 bases lay in between. From germline, CDR1 is MGHRA and CDR2 YSYEKL. The CDR3 is CASSHQRERRFF. CDR3 in DNA: TGCGCCAGCAGCCACCAACGGGAACGTCGGTTCTTC.

The chain couples TRBV5-6 to TRBJ2-5; weak D call: TRBD2 (6 bases). Germline loops: CDR1 SGHDT, CDR2 YYEEEE. V was trimmed by 0 bases and J by 4 bases, leaving 7 bases between them. CDR3 length equals 13 residues. In DNA, the CDR3 is TGTGCCAGCAGCTTGGCGGGGGTAGAGACCCAGTACTTC. This sequence encodes CASSLAGVETQYF.

V and J are TRBV7-9 and TRBJ2-2, with a possible D match to TRBD2 (7 bases). Germline-derived CDR1 and CDR2 are SEHNR and FQNEAQ (reference sequence). Deletions cut 1 base from V and 5 bases from J, with 11 bases between. The CDR3 is 15 residues long. The CDR3 DNA sequence: TGTGCCAGCAGCTTAGGCGGGGGCCCGACCGGGGAGCTGTTTTTT. Residues: CASSLGGGPTGELFF. Full variable domain (rest looked up from reference TRBV7-9 and TRBJ2-2): DTGVSQNPRHKITKRGQNVTFRCDPISEHNRLYWYRQTLGQGPEFLTYFQNEAQLEKSRLLSDRFSAERPKGSFSTLEIQRTEQGDSAMYLCASSLGGGPTGELFFGEGSRLTVL.

This rearrangement joins TRBV10-3 to TRBJ1-1; D unresolved. V was clipped by 0 bases and J by 1 base, with 9 bases between them. Germline-derived CDR1 and CDR2 are ENHRY and SYGVKD. This CDR3 region has 15 residues. In nucleotides, the CDR3 is TGTGCCATCAGTGAGTCGCGCGGGAGGAACACTGAAGCTTTCTTT. Residues: CAISESRGRNTEAFF.

This clone was counted a few times. V is TRBV7-9 and J is TRBJ1-1, with D uncertain. V was trimmed by 1 base and J by 2 bases, leaving 14 bases between them. Germline V gives CDR1 SEHNR, CDR2 FQNEAQ (reference sequence). The CDR3 is 16 residues long. In DNA form, the CDR3 reads TGTGCCAGCAGCTTAGGGAGCCCATCCCATAACACTGAAGCTTTCTTT. It specifies CASSLGSPSHNTEAFF. Full variable domain (outside the CDR3, taken from reference TRBV7-9 and TRBJ1-1): DTGVSQNPRHKITKRGQNVTFRCDPISEHNRLYWYRQTLGQGPEFLTYFQNEAQLEKSRLLSDRFSAERPKGSFSTLEIQRTEQGDSAMYLCASSLGSPSHNTEAFFGQGTRLTVV.

This chain uses TRBV19 with TRBJ2-2, with TRBD1 matching over 7 bases. With 5 bases clipped from V and 4 bases from J, the junction kept 4 bases outside the gene matches. This CDR3 is 14 amino acids long. Germline values: CDR1 LNHDA, CDR2 SQIVND (reference sequence). The CDR3 region is CASSSGTATGELFF. In DNA form, the CDR3 reads TGTGCCAGTAGTTCCGGGACAGCCACCGGGGAGCTGTTTTTT.

V and J are TRBV30 and TRBJ2-1; D gene uncertain. With 2 bases removed from V and 5 bases from J, the gap between germline ends came to 10 bases. Per germline, CDR1 GTSNPN and CDR2 SVGIG (reference sequence). The CDR3 contains 13 residues. CDR3 DNA: TGTGCCTGGAGTTATCTATTCGACAATGAGCAGTTCTTC. This gives the protein CAWSYLFDNEQFF.

This clone was recorded only once. The J gene is TRBJ1-4, the V gene TRBV4-1; D uncertain. The germline V gene encodes CDR1 MGHRA and CDR2 YSYEKL. The CDR3 contains 15 residues. V was pared by 2 bases and J by 0 bases, with 7 bases between. CDR3 sequence reads: CASSQRLATNEKLFF. The DNA of the CDR3 is TGCGCCAGCAGCCAAAGACTAGCAACTAATGAAAAACTGTTTTTT.

The V call is TRBV2, the J call TRBJ2-7, with D maybe TRBD1 (6 bases). V lost 6 bases to trimming and J lost 6 bases, with 15 bases between them. The length of the CDR3 is 13 residues. Germline-derived CDR1 and CDR2 are SNHLY and FYNNEI. CDR3 sequence reads: CASRGTQGGEQYF. The CDR3, as DNA: TGTGCCAGCAGGGGGACACAGGGTGGCGAGCAGTACTTC.

This chain uses TRBV20-1 with TRBJ2-1; tentatively, D is TRBD1 (5 bases). The V end lost 6 bases, the J end lost 7 bases, and 7 bases lay between the germline ends. CDR1 DFQATT and CDR2 SNEGSKA come from the germline V gene (reference sequence). This CDR3 contains 10 residues. Here the CDR3 reads CSAQGNEQFF. The CDR3 coding sequence is TGCAGTGCCCAGGGTAATGAGCAGTTCTTC.

The rearrangement uses TRBV28 and TRBJ1-5, with D possibly TRBD1 on 6 matching bases. The CDR3 is 15 residues long. CDR1 is MDHEN and CDR2 is SYDVKM in the germline V gene. Trimming took 5 bases from V and 7 from J, leaving 18 bases between them. In DNA form, the CDR3 reads TGTGCCAGCAGTCTCGGGACACCCCTCGGGCAGCCCCAGCATTTT. It specifies CASSLGTPLGQPQHF. The full variable domain, rest sourced from reference TRBV28 and TRBJ1-5, is DVKVTQSSRYLVKRTGEKVFLECVQDMDHENMFWYRQDPGLGLRLIYFSYDVKMKEKGDIPEGYSVSREKKERFSLILESASTNQTSMYLCASSLGTPLGQPQHFGDGTRLSIL.

The rearrangement joins TRBV9 to TRBJ1-1; 9 bases are shared with TRBD1. Per germline, CDR1 SGDLS and CDR2 YYNGEE. Germline trimming cut 3 bases from V and 4 bases from J; bases unmatched to any gene: 10. This CDR3 contains 16 residues. The CDR3 nucleotides read TGTGCCAGCAGCGCGGACAGGGGTAACCGTTTCACTGAAGCTTTCTTT. Amino acid sequence: CASSADRGNRFTEAFF.

The CDR3 loop reads CASSIAFGSGELFF. The CDR3 DNA reads as TGTGCCAGCAGTATAGCGTTTGGCTCCGGGGAGCTGTTTTTT. The chain couples TRBV6-6 to TRBJ2-2, with D tentatively TRBD2 (5 bases). The V end was cut by 5 bases, the J end by 6 bases, with 13 bases between. Germline CDR1 MNHNY, CDR2 SVGAGI (reference sequence). This CDR3 spans 14 amino acids.

The CDR3 DNA is TGTGCCAGCTCACCCTCAGGGGATGAGCAGTTCTTC. It is translated as CASSPSGDEQFF. The chain combines TRBV18 with TRBJ2-1, with D perhaps matching TRBD1 (6 bases). Germline CDR1 and CDR2: KGHSH and LQKENI. V was clipped by 3 bases and J by 8 bases, with 8 bases between them. The CDR3 consists of 12 residues.